This T cell receptor (beta chain) came from a study of Graves' ophthalmopathy and Graves' hyperthyroidism. Ophthalmopathy cases showed moderate-to-severe activity, scoring CAS ≥3 and NOSPECS ≥4, with duration under 3 months. Researchers took RNA transcripts and amplified TCR beta CDR3 regions from them. The workflow started with a first-round RT-PCR run with HTBI primers and then moved on to a second-round multiplex PCR. TCRdb reanalysed the multiplex PCR reads using MiXCR and keeps one entry per CDR3 protein. The sample comprises about 640,000 distinct CDR3 sequences, over 40% of which are singletons, and 2.5% to 3.5% rests with the top ten. This clonotype was found a few times. The target antigen is unknown. Possible read error: a much larger clone is one base away. The CDR3 sequence is 13 residues long. The V end lost 5 bases, the J end lost 4 bases, and 11 bases lay between the germline ends. CDR1 and CDR2 (germline): LNHDA, SQIVND (reference sequence).

Whole-study results and caveats: The study's model predicted ophthalmopathy progression at over 55% sensitivity and about 72% specificity. Blood also held most thyroid clonotypes expanded above 0.001 frequency.

The sample taken for sequencing was peripheral blood. The sequence was collected from an adult man with Graves' ophthalmopathy. The V gene is TRBV19, the J gene TRBJ2-5; possibly TRBD1 for D (5 bases). The CDR3 here is CASSLQVRETQYF. Written as DNA, the CDR3 is TGTGCCAGTAGTCTACAGGTCCGAGAGACCCAGTACTTC.